This T cell receptor (beta chain) comes out of a study of T cell changes during pregnancy in multiple sclerosis. CDR1 is SEHNR, CDR2 FQNEAQ, per germline (reference sequence). V was trimmed by 5 bases and J by 4 bases, leaving 18 bases between them. This CDR3 is 16 amino acids long. Clones were read by immunoSEQ multiplex PCR, and TCRdb kept only the in-frame ones, dropping some. The profile shows roughly 50,000 clones, 92% of them singletons. Here the sequenced sample was CD4+ T cells from peripheral blood mononuclear cells, taken in the third trimester of pregnancy. The receptor's source is a female donor with multiple sclerosis, enrolled in a pregnancy study. V usage is TRBV7-9 and J usage is TRBJ2-1; TRBD2 might be the D (5 bases). CDR3 sequence (DNA): TGTGCCAGCAGCACCCGGGGTGGTGTGGGATACAATGAGCAGTTCTTC. It encodes CASSTRGGVGYNEQFF.